This TCR beta chain is drawn from a study of T-cell memory formation after mild COVID-19. In its sample, this clonotype was seen a few times. TCRdb reanalysed the 5' RACE reads using MiXCR and keeps one entry per CDR3 protein. Of hundreds of thousands of distinct CDR3 sequences listed, roughly a sixth are singletons. This CDR3 is built from 15 residues. Trimming at V came to 5 bases and at J to 4 bases, leaving 10 bases not matched to a gene. This clonotype was sampled from an adult woman who had mild COVID-19 (a few samples of this study predate the infection). Cell type and time point are not known. This chain joins TRBV12-3 or TRBV12-4 and TRBJ2-7, with 8 nucleotides matching TRBD1. Input material: PBMCs or a T cell subset sorted from them (not recorded which). CDR3 DNA: TGTGCCAGCAGTGCCCGAAATGGACAGGGTTACGAGCAGTACTTC. Amino acids: CASSARNGQGYEQYF.